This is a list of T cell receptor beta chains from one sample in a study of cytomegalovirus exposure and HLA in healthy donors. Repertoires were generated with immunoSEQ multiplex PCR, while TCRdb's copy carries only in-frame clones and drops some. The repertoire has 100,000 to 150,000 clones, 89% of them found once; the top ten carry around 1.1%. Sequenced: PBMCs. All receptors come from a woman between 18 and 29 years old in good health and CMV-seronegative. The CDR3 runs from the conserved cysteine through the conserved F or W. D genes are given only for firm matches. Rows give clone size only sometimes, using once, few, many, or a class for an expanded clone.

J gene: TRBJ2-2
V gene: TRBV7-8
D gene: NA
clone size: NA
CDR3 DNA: TGTGCCAGCAGCGGACAGGGAGGGACCGGGGAGCTGTTTTTT
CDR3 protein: CASSGQGGTGELFF

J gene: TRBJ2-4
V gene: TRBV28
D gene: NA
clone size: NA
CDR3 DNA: TGTGCCAGCAGTTCCACCTCAGAGGGCGAAACGAAAATTCAGTACTTC
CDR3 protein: CASSSTSEGETKIQYF

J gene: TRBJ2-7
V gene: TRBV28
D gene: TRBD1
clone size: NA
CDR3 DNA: TGTGCCATACAAACCGGGACAGGCTACGAGCAGTACTTC
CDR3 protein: CAIQTGTGYEQYF

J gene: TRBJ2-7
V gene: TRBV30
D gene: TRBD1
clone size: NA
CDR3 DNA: TGTGCCTGGAGTGTGGGGACAGGGTTTCTCGAGCAGTACTTC
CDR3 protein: CAWSVGTGFLEQYF

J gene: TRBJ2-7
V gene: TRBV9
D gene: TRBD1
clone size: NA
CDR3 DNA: TGTGCCAGCAGTCCAGGGGGCCGGGGAGACGAGCAGTACTTC
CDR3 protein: CASSPGGRGDEQYF

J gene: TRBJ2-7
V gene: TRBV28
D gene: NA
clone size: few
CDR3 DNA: TGTGCCAGCAGCCCCCTGGAGGGGCTCTACGAGCAGTACTTC
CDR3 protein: CASSPLEGLYEQYF

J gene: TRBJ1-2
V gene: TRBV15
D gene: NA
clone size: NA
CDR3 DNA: TGTGCCACCAGCAGAGACAGGTCGGTGACCTATGGCTACACCTTC
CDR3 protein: CATSRDRSVTYGYTF

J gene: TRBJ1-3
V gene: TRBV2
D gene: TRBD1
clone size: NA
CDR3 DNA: TGTGCCAGCGCTAAAGGACAGGCGTCTGGAAACACCATATATTTT
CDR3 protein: CASAKGQASGNTIYF

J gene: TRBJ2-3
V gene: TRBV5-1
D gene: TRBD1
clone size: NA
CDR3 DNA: TGCGCCAGCAGCTTGGAACAGGGGGGTACAGATACGCAGTATTTT
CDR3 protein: CASSLEQGGTDTQYF

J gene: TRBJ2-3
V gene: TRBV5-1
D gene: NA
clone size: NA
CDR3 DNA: TGCGCCAGCAGCTTGGCCTTGAGGGGGGGCTACACAGATACGCAGTATTTT
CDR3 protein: CASSLALRGGYTDTQYF

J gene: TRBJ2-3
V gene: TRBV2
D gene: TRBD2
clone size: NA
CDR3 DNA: TGTGCCAGTATAGCGGGGGGGAGCACAGATACGCAGTATTTT
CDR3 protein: CASIAGGSTDTQYF

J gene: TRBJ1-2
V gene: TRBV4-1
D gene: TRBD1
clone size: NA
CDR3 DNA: TGCGCCAGCAGCCAAGAAGGACAGGGGGCTGATGGCTACACCTTC
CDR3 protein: CASSQEGQGADGYTF

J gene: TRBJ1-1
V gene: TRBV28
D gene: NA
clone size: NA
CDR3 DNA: TGTGCCAGCAGTTTAATTCAACTCCGGAACACTGAAGCTTTCTTT
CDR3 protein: CASSLIQLRNTEAFF

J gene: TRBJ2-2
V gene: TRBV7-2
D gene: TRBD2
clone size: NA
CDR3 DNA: TGTGCCAGCAGCATTCAGCGGGGAACCGGGGAGCTGTTTTTT
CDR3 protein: CASSIQRGTGELFF

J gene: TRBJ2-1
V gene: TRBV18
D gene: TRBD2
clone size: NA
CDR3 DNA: TGTGCCAGCTCACCAAAGTCCGGGACTAGCATATTCGATGAGCAGTTCTTC
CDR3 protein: CASSPKSGTSIFDEQFF

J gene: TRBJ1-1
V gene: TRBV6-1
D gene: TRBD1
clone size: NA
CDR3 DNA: TGTGCCAGCAGTGACAACAGGGGAATCACTGAAGCTTTCTTT
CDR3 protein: CASSDNRGITEAFF

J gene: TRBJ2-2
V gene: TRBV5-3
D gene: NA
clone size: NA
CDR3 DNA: TGTGCCAGAAGCTTGGCCCCGGCGGCCTGGGTCCTACCCGGGGAGCTGTTTTTT
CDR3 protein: CARSLAPAAWVLPGELFF

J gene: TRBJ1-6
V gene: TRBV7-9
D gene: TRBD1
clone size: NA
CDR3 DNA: TGTGCCAGCACGAACGACAGGGTCAAGGGATCACCCCTCCACTTT
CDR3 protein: CASTNDRVKGSPLHF

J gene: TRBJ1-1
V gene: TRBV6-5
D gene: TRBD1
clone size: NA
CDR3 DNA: TGTGCCAGCTTAACAGGGGGCAGGGGTGACACTGAAGCTTTCTTT
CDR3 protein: CASLTGGRGDTEAFF

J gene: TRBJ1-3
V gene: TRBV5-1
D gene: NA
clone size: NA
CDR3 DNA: TGCGCCAGCAGGGAAGGGGCCAGCTCTGGAAACACCATATATTTT
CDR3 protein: CASREGASSGNTIYF

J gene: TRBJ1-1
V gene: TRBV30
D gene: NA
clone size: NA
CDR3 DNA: TGTGCCTGGAGTGTTCCGGGGAACACTGAAGCTTTCTTT
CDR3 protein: CAWSVPGNTEAFF

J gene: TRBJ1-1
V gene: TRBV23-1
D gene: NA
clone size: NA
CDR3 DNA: TGCGCCAGCAGTCTCGTGGGGGCCGATCATCAGAACACTGAAGCTTTCTTT
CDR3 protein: CASSLVGADHQNTEAFF

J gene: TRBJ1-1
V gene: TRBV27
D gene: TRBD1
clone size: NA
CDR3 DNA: TGTGCCAGCAGGACAACAGGGGGCACTGAAGCTTTCTTT
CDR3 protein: CASRTTGGTEAFF

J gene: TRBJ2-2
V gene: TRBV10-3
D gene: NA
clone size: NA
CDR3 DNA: TGTGCCATCAGTGAGTCTCCCCCCCGGGGGACCGGGGAGCTGTTTTTT
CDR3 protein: CAISESPPRGTGELFF

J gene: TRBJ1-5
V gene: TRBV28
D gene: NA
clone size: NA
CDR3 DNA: TGTGCCAGCCGTTTTTTTGGTGAGAGTCAGCCCCAGCATTTT
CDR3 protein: CASRFFGESQPQHF

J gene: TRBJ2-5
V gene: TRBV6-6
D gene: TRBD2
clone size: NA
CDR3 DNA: TGTGCCAGCAGTCCTAGACTAGCGGCCCAAGAGACCCAGTACTTC
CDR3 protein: CASSPRLAAQETQYF

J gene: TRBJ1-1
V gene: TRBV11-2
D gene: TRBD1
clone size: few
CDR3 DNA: TGTGCCAGCAGCATGGACAGGGTACTCCCTGAAGCTTTCTTT
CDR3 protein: CASSMDRVLPEAFF

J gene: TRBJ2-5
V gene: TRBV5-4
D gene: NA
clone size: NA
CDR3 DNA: TGTGCCAGCAGCTGGCAGGAGGGATGGTTGCAGACCCAGTACTTC
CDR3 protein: CASSWQEGWLQTQYF

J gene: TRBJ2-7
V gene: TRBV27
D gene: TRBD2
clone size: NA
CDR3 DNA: TGTGCCAGCAGTCCGACTTCGATAAGGACTAGCGGGGGCGACGAGCAGTACTTC
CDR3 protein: CASSPTSIRTSGGDEQYF

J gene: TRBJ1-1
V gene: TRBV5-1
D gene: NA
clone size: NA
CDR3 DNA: TGCGCCAGCAGCTTGCGGGGAACAGGGCCCCAGGCGGACACTGAAGCTTTCTTT
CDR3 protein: CASSLRGTGPQADTEAFF

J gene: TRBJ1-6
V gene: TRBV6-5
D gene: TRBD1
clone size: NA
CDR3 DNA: TGTGCCAGCAGTAATCGACAGGGTGGTAATTCACCCCTCCACTTT
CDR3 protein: CASSNRQGGNSPLHF

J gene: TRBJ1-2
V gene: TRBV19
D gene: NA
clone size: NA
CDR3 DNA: TGTGCCAGTAGGCGGGACGGTCAAGGTTTAGGCTACACCTTC
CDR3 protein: CASRRDGQGLGYTF

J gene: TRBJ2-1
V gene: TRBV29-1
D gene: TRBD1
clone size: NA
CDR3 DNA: TGCAGCGTCGCCGGGACAGTAACCTACAATGAGCAGTTCTTC
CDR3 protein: CSVAGTVTYNEQFF

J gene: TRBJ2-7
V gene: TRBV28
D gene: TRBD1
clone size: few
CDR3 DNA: TGTGCCAGCAGTCTCTCCCAGGGGGCGGGAGAGCAGTACTTC
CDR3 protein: CASSLSQGAGEQYF

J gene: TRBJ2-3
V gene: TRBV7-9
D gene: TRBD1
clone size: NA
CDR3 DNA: TGTGCCAGCAGCCAGGGACAGGGGGGGACAGATACGCAGTATTTT
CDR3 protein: CASSQGQGGTDTQYF

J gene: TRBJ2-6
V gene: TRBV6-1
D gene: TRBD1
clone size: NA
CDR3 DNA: TGTGCCAGCAGTGAACGTTGGAGGAAACAGGGGGGCCGCTCTGGGGCCAACGTCCTGACTTTC
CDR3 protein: CASSERWRKQGGRSGANVLTF

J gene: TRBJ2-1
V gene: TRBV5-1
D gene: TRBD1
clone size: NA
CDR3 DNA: TGCGCCAGCAGCCAGGGACAGAACTACAATGAGCAGTTCTTC
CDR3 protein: CASSQGQNYNEQFF

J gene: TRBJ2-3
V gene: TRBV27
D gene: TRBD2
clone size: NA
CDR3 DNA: TGTGCCAGCAGTTTAATGACTAGCGGGACAGATACGCAGTATTTT
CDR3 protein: CASSLMTSGTDTQYF

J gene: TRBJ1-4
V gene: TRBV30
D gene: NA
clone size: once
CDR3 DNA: TGTGCCTTGACACAAAATGAAAAACTGTTTTTT
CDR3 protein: CALTQNEKLFF

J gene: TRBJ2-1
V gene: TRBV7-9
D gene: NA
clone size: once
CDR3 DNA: TGTGCCATCCCTCTGGGGGCGGGTAATGAGCAGTTCTTC
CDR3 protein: CAIPLGAGNEQFF

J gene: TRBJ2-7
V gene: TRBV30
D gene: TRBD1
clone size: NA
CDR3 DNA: TGTGCCTGGAGTCTAGGGACAGGGGCGGGCGAGCAGTACTTC
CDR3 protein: CAWSLGTGAGEQYF

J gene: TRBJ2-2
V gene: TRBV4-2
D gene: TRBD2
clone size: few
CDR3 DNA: TGTGCCAGCAGCCCGAAAGCGGGGATGAACACCGGGGAGCTGTTTTTT
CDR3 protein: CASSPKAGMNTGELFF

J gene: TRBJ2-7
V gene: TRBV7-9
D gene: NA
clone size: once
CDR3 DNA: TGTGCCAGCAGCTTAACGAGGGCATACAACCGATCCTACGAGCAGTACTTC
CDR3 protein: CASSLTRAYNRSYEQYF

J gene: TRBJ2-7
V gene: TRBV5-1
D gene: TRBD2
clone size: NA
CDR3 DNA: TGCGCCAGCAGCTTAGGAGGGCTAGCGGACCCGGCGCACTTC
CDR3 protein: CASSLGGLADPAHF

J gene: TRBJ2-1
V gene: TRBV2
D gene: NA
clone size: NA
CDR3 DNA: TGTGCCAGCAGTGACCCGGGTAGGGAGCAGTTCTTC
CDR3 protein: CASSDPGREQFF

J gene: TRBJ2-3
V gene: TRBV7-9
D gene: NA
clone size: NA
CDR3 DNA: TGTGCCAGCAGCTTAGTCGGACAGTCCTCTAGCACAGATACGCAGTATTTT
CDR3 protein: CASSLVGQSSSTDTQYF

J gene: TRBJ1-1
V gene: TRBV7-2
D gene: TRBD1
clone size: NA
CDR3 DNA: TGTGCCAGCAGCTGGCTAACCCCAAAGACAGGGACCTACACTGAAGCTTTCTTT
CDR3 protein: CASSWLTPKTGTYTEAFF

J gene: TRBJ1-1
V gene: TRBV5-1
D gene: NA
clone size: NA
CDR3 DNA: TGCGCCAGCAGACCAGGACAGACGAACACTGAAGCTTTCTTT
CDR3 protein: CASRPGQTNTEAFF

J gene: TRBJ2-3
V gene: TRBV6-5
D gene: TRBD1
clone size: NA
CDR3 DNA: TGTGCCAGCAGCCCCGGGACAGGGGGTTCAGATACGCAGTATTTT
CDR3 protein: CASSPGTGGSDTQYF

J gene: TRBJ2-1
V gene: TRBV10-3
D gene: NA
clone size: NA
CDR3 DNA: TGTGCCATCCGGGATTCAAGCTCCTACAATGAGCAGTTCTTC
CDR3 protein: CAIRDSSSYNEQFF

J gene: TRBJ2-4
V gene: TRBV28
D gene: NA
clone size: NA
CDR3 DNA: TGTGCCAGCAGTCCCCAAACAGGGTTACCGATCGCCAAAAACATTCAGTACTTC
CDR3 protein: CASSPQTGLPIAKNIQYF

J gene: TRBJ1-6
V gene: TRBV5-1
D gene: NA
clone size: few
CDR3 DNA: TGCGCCAGCAGCTTGGACGGGGATTCACCCCTCCACTTT
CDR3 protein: CASSLDGDSPLHF

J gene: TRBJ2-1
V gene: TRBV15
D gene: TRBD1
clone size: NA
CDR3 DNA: TGTGCCACCAGCCACCGGGACAGGGATGTCAATGAGCAGTTCTTC
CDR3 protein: CATSHRDRDVNEQFF

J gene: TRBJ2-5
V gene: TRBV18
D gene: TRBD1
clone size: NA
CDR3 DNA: TGTGCCAGCTCAGTTGGGACAGGGCGAGAGACCCAGTACTTC
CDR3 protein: CASSVGTGRETQYF

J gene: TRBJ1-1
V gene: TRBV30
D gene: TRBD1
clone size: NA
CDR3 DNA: TGTGCCTGGCGACAGGGGTTCGGCACTGAAGCTTTCTTT
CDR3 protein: CAWRQGFGTEAFF

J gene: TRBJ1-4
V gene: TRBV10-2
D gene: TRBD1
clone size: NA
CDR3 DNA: TGCGCCAGCAGTGAGTCTGGACAGGGGGCGCTGGGTAATGAAAAACTGTTTTTT
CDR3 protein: CASSESGQGALGNEKLFF

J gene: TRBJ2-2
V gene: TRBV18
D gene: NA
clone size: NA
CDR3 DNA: TGTGCCAGCTCACCACTCAGACGGGGGGCCAATACCGGGGAGCTGTTTTTT
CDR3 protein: CASSPLRRGANTGELFF

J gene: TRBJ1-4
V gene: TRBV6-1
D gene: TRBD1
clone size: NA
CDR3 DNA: TGTGCCAGCACCAGGGGGCATAATGAAAAACTGTTTTTT
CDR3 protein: CASTRGHNEKLFF

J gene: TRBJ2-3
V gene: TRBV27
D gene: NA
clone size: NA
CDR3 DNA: TGTGCCAGCACCGGTTGCTGGGGCTACACAGATACGCAGTATTTT
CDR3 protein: CASTGCWGYTDTQYF

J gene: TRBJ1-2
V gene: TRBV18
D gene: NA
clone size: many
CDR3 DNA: TGTGCCAGCTCACCAAGCGCCTCCGAAGGCTACACCTTC
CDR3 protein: CASSPSASEGYTF